The source of this T cell receptor (beta chain) is a study of blood T cell repertoires in COVID-19 (dated by TCRdb to the early 2020s). About the study as a whole: Samples from collaborators originated in the United States, Italy and Spain and spanned both the acute and convalescent phases of COVID-19. Samples came from the ongoing ImmuneRACE study (first 160 participants) plus 1,254 subjects from 6 global collaborators. Sample metadata almost always included a de-identified subject ID, COVID-19 status, age in years and sex. Where available, HLA class I and class II types were obtained from metadata supplied by the sample provider rather than from assay-based typing. Deeply sampled blood TCRbeta repertoires from subjects exposed to, actively infected with, or recovered from COVID-19 were included in the dataset. The material from the prospective study consisted of cDNA or gDNA derived from T cells, B-cell-depleted T cells, or PBMCs. The repertoires were released in a freely available public database meant as a resource for research on the immune response to SARS-CoV-2.

Participants in the prospective study were enrolled through a virtual design, were aged about 18 to 100 years, and lived in roughly 26 United States geographic areas. In the prospective study, participants were assigned to cohorts based on the clinical history participants reported in a screening survey and a study questionnaire. Recovered participants in ImmuneRACE Cohort 3 were defined as having two consecutive negative NP/OP PCR tests, clearance from a healthcare professional, or resolution of symptoms. Each participant in the prospective study had whole blood, serum and a nasopharyngeal or oropharyngeal swab collected by mobile phlebotomists. Participants in the prospective study had the option to provide additional blood draws and questionnaires over a roughly 2-month period. Before DNA extraction, prospective study blood samples were shipped either frozen or at room temperature. Beyond this particular receptor, the publication reports: The quantity of clinical and demographic metadata differed by source and by participant and was supplied without curation.

Of note for this clone: There is no known antigen for this receptor. Nothing much larger sits one base from this clone, and base qualities are not available.

The immunoSEQ Assay, a bias-controlled multiplex PCR, was used to amplify TCRbeta CDR3 regions from genomic DNA. In the paper's pipeline: The number of nucleated cells in each sample was estimated from the amplification of reference gene primers within the assay. To quantify the absolute abundance of each unique TCRbeta CDR3 rearrangement, sequence reads were collapsed and filtered. Productive Simpson clonality was computed per sample as the square root of Simpson's diversity index over productive rearrangements. TCRdb's version of the immuneACCESS table is confined to in-frame rearrangements and falls short of the full clone set. An unresolved V gene accounts for under half of the shortfall where checked; the remainder is of unknown origin. V and J calls and clone size follow that table, whereas D and trimming were derived from the DNA. The sample table records fewer than 200,000 clones; around 80% of these occur just once. The ten largest clonotypes hold over 9.5% of the sample.

Sequencing input: PBMCs or T cells enriched from blood (not recorded which). This sequence originates from a man aged 50 or older who had recovered from COVID-19.

The CDR3 reads CASSISGTGTFDEQYF. The nucleotide sequence is given as TGTGCCAGTAGTATCTCCGGGACAGGGACATTTGACGAGCAGTACTTC. The V and J segments used are TRBV19 and TRBJ2-7; a stretch of 9 junction bases matches TRBD1. CDR1 and CDR2 are drawn from the germline V gene (reference sequence): LNHDA, SQIVND. Trimmed from V: 3 bases; trimmed from J: 5 bases; junction bases lacking a gene match: 11. The CDR3, cysteine through phenylalanine, is 16 amino acids long. Just the 48-base CDR3 DNA is kept, in frame starting at base 1.